The clone carrying this TCR beta chain was counted a few times. Its antigen is undetermined. Per the germline V gene, CDR1 is SGHAT and CDR2 is FQNNGV. The CDR3 runs to 13 residues. Trimming stripped 6 bases from V and 3 bases from J, with 12 bases between. The data stem from a study of T-cell memory formation after mild COVID-19. Study background: Among the donors, TCR clusters were largely specific to each donor.

Points from the study as a whole: In second-wave clones peaking day 37, SARS-CoV-2 specificity remained unconfirmed. Pre-infection memory held some responding clones, suggesting pre-existing cross-reactive T cells responded.

From the 5' RACE reads, TCRdb called clonotypes with MiXCR, one entry per CDR3 protein. The sample consists of about 310,000 distinct CDR3 sequences, roughly 15% of them appearing once. This rearrangement joins TRBV11-2 to TRBJ2-7, with D possibly TRBD2 on 5 matching bases. This clonotype was sampled from a man aged 18 to 30 who had mild COVID-19 (a few samples of this study predate the infection). Cell type and time point are not known. The material sequenced was PBMCs or a T cell subset sorted from them (not recorded which). The CDR3 here is CASRRAGVYEQYF. The CDR3 nucleotides read TGTGCCAGCAGACGAGCCGGGGTCTACGAGCAGTACTTC.